This TCR beta chain is drawn from a study of T-cell memory formation after mild COVID-19. From 5'RACE with constant-segment primers came TCR alpha and TCR beta cDNA libraries that carried sample barcodes and UMIs. TCRdb called the 5' RACE reads again in MiXCR, with one record for every CDR3 protein. This sample carries approximately 190,000 distinct CDR3 sequences, 15% to 20% of them seen once, and the ten largest clones take 2% to 3%. V dropped 1 base and J dropped 2 bases, with 13 bases sitting between them. CDR1 is LGHNA, CDR2 YSLEER, per germline. The CDR3 extends over 16 amino acids. This sequence was found in an adult woman who had mild COVID-19 (a few samples of this study predate the infection). Cell type and time point are not known. Source material: PBMCs or a T cell subset sorted from them (not recorded which). The chain carries TRBV4-3 and TRBJ2-3; D gene uncertain. The CDR3 DNA sequence: TGCGCCAGCAGCCAAGGCTCCCCTACTTCCACAGATACGCAGTATTTT. It translates to CASSQGSPTSTDTQYF.